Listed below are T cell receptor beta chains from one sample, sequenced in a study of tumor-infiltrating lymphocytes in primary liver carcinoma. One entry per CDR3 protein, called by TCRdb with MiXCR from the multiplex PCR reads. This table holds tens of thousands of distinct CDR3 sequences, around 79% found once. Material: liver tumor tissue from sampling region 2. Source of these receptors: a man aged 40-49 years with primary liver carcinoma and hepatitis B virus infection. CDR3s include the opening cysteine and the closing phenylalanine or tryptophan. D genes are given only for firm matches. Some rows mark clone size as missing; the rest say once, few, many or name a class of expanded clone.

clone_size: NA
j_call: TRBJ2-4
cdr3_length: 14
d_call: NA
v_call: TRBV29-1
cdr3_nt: TGCAGCGTTGAAGTAAGGGGCCACGGCGGCATTCAGTACTTC
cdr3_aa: CSVEVRGHGGIQYF

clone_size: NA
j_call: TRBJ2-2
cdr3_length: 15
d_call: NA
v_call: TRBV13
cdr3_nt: TGTGCCAGCAGCTTCGTCAGTGCGAACACCGGGAAGCTATTTTTT
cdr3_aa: CASSFVSANTGKLFF

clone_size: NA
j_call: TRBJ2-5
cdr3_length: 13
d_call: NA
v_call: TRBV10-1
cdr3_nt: TGCGCCAGCAGAGAGGAAGACCAAGAGACCCAGTACTTC
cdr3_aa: CASREEDQETQYF

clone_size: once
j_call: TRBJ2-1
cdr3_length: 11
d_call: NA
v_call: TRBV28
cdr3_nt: TGTGCCAGCAGTAAGGTGAATGAACAGATCTTC
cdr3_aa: CASSKVNEQIF

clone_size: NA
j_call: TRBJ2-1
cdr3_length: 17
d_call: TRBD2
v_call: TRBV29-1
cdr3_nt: TGCAGCGTGGAAGACAGACTAGCTGTATTGGGTAACAATGAGCAGTTCTTC
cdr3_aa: CSVEDRLAVLGNNEQFF

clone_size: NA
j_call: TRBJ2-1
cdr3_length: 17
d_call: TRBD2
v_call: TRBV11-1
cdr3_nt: TGTGCCAGCAGCCTGGGACTAGTGGGAGAAGTCGACAGTGAGCAGTTCTTC
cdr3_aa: CASSLGLVGEVDSEQFF

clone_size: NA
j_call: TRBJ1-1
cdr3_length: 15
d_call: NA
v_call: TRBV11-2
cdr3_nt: TGTGCCAGCAGCGCACCCGGGGTGGTGAACACTGGAGCTTTATTT
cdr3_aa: CASSAPGVVNTGALF

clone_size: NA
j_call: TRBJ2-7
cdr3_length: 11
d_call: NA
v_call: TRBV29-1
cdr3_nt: TGCGGCGTTGAAACCCTTCACGAGCAGTACTTC
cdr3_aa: CGVETLHEQYF

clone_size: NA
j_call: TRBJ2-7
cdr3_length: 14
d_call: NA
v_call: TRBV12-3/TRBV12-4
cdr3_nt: TGTGCCATCCTCCAGAGTGGCCGGCGCTGCGAGCAGTACTTC
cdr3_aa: CAILQSGRRCEQYF

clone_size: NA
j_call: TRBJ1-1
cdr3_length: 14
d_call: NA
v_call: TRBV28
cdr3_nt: TGTGCCACCACCCCTTGGGTGGAAGGCACTGAAGCTTTCTTT
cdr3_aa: CATTPWVEGTEAFF